The 10 T cell receptor beta chains below were found in one sample sequenced in a study of siplizumab effects on memory and regulatory T cells. Their antigen targets remain unknown. For 6 days at 37°C, the mixed lymphocyte reaction cells were kept in coculture. The table came from immunoSEQ multiplex PCR; TCRdb's copy has only in-frame clones and leaves some out. The sample consists of about 10,000 clones, more than 45% of them appearing once. The material sequenced was CFSE-low (dividing) CD4+ T cells sorted from an allogeneic mixed lymphocyte reaction. The receptor source for this set is a human donor in good health; the cells came from an allogeneic mixed lymphocyte reaction.

CDR3 amino acids: CASSRTQLAGAYEQYF. In DNA, the CDR3 is TGTGCCAGCAGCCGTACCCAACTAGCGGGAGCTTACGAGCAGTACTTC. This chain links TRBV4-2 with TRBJ2-7; 11 bases match TRBD2. This CDR3 region has 16 residues. The V gene end was trimmed by 4 bases and the J gene end by 4 bases; junction bases not matched to a gene: 9. Germline CDR1 reads LGHNA; CDR2 reads YNFKEQ.

This clone was seen only a few times. The J gene is TRBJ2-1, the V gene TRBV19; a possible D gene is TRBD1 (6 bases). The CDR3 sequence is 12 residues long. The germline V gene encodes CDR1 LNHDA and CDR2 SQIVND (reference sequence). The V end was cut by 5 bases, the J end by 15 bases, with 17 bases between. The CDR3 sequence is CASSLRQDLWFF. Here the CDR3 DNA reads TGTGCCAGTAGTCTACGACAGGATCTGTGGTTCTTC.

This clone was seen more than once but under ten times. This chain connects TRBV28 to TRBJ2-7, with no clear D. The CDR3 consists of 12 residues. V lost 2 bases to trimming and J lost 4 bases, with 6 bases between them. Germline V gene lookup returns CDR1 MDHEN and CDR2 SYDVKM. The CDR3 DNA follows: TGTGCCAGCAGTTTAATGGGGTACGAGCAGTACTTC. Residues: CASSLMGYEQYF.

The chain has TRBV30 and TRBJ1-4, with D perhaps matching TRBD1 (5 bases). V lost 2 bases to trimming and J lost 3 bases, with 13 bases between them. The CDR3 runs to 15 residues. Germline CDR1 and CDR2: GTSNPN and SVGIG (reference sequence). CDR3 region: CAWSTDGTANEKLFF. DNA of the CDR3: TGTGCCTGGAGTACAGACGGGACGGCTAATGAAAAACTGTTTTTT. Complete variable domain (other parts from reference TRBV30 and TRBJ1-4): SQTIHQWPATLVQPVGSPLSLECTVEGTSNPNLYWYRQAAGRGLQLLFYSVGIGQISSEVPQNLSASRPQDRQFILSSKKLLLSDSGFYLCAWSTDGTANEKLFFGSGTQLSVL.

The chain recombines TRBV5-6 with TRBJ2-7; TRBD2 is a possible D gene (6 bases). The CDR3 is 13 amino acids. Between the trimmed V and J ends, which lost 3 bases and 4 bases, there was a span of 11 bases. The V gene's germline CDR1 is SGHDT and CDR2 YYEEEE. The CDR3 reads CASSSGLRYEQYF. The CDR3 region has the DNA TGTGCCAGCAGCTCGGGACTGAGGTACGAGCAGTACTTC. The complete variable domain, with remaining parts taken from reference TRBV5-6 and TRBJ2-7, reads DAGVTQSPTHLIKTRGQQVTLRCSPKSGHDTVSWYQQALGQGPQFIFQYYEEEERQRGNFPDRFSGHQFPNYSSELNVNALLLGDSALYLCASSSGLRYEQYFGPGTRLTVT.

The genes are TRBV30 and TRBJ1-6; D is perhaps TRBD1 (5 bases). CDR3 length equals 13 residues. CDR1 GTSNPN and CDR2 SVGIG come from the germline V gene (reference sequence). Trimming pared 2 bases from V and 8 bases from J, leaving 10 bases between. The CDR3 spells CAWSWRGDSPLHF. CDR3 nucleotides: TGTGCCTGGAGTTGGCGGGGGGATTCACCCCTCCACTTT.

This clone was observed a few times. The rearrangement uses TRBV9 and TRBJ2-2; D unclear. The CDR3 has 11 residues. Trimming left V 3 bases short and J 6 bases short, with 3 bases between. Germline V lookup: CDR1 SGDLS, CDR2 YYNGEE. The CDR3 region is CASSAPGELFF. In DNA, the CDR3 is TGTGCCAGCAGCGCCCCCGGGGAGCTGTTTTTT.

This clone was found a few times. V is TRBV28 and J is TRBJ2-3; TRBD2 is a possible D gene (6 bases). The CDR3 is made up of 13 amino acids. CDR1 MDHEN and CDR2 SYDVKM come from the germline V gene. Trimming removed 5 bases from V and 1 base from J, with 7 bases in between. The CDR3 reads CASSPGGTDTQYF. The CDR3 DNA follows: TGTGCCAGCAGTCCGGGGGGCACAGATACGCAGTATTTT.

The chain links TRBV20-1 to TRBJ2-5; D may be TRBD1 or TRBD2 (5 bases each). This CDR3 is built from 11 residues. Trimming took 7 bases from V and 5 from J, leaving 11 bases between them. The germline gives CDR1 DFQATT, CDR2 SNEGSKA (reference sequence). As DNA, the CDR3 is TGCAGTGTTCCAGGGACGGAGACCCAGTACTTC. This codes for CSVPGTETQYF.

This chain connects TRBV7-2 to TRBJ1-2, with D possibly matching TRBD1 (5 bases). Germline lookup yields CDR1 SGHTA and CDR2 FQGNSA. The CDR3 length is 16 residues. V was clipped by 7 bases and J by 0 bases, with 18 bases between them. CDR3 region: CASNNRGDRPNYGYTF. In nucleotides, the CDR3 is TGTGCCAGCAACAATCGGGGCGACAGACCTAACTATGGCTACACCTTC.